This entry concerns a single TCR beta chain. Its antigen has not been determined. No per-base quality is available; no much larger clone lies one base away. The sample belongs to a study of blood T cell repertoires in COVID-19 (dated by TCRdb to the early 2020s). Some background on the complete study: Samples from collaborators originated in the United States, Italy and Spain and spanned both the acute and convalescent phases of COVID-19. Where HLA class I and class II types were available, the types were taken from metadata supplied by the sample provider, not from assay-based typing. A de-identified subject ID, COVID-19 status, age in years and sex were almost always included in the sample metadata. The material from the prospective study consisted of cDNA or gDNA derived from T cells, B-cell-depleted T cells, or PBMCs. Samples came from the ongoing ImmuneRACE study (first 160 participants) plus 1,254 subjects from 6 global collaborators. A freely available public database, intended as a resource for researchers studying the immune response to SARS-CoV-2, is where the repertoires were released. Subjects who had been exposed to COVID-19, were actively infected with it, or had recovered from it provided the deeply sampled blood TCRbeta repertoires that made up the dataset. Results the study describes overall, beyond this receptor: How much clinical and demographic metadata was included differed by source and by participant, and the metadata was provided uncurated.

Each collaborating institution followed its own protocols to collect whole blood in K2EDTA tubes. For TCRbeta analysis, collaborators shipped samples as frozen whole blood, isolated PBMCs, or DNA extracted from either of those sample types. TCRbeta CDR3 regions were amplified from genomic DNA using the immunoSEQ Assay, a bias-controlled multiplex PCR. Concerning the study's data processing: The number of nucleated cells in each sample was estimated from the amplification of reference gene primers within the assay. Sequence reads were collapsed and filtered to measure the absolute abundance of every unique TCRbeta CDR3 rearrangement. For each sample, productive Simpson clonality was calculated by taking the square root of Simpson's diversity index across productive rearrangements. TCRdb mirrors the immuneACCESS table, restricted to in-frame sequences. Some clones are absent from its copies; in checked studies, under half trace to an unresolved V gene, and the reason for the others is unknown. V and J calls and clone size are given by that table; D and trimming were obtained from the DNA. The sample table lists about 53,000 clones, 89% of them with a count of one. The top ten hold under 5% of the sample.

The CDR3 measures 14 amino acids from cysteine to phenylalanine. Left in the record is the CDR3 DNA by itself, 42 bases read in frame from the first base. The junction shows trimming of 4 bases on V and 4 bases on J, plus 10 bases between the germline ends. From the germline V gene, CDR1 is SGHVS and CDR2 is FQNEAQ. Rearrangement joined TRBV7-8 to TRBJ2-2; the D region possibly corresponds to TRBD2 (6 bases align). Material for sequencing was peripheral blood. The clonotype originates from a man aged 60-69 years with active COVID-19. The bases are TGTGCCAGCAGCTGGCGGGGAGGCACCGGGGAGCTGTTTTTT. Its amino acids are CASSWRGGTGELFF.